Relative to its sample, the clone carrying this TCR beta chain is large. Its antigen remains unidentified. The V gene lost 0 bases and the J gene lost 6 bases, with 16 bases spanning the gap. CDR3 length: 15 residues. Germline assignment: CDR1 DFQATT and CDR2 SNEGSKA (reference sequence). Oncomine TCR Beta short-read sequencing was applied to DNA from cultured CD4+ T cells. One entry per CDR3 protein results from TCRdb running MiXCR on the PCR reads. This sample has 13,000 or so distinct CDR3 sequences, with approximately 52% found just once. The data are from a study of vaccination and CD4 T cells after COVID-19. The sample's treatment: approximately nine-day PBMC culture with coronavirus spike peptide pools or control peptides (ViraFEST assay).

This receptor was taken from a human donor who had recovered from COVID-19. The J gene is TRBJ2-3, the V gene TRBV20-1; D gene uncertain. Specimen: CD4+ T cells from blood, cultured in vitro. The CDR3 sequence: CSARDLGRDQDTQYF. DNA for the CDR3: TGCAGTGCTAGAGATCTAGGAAGGGATCAGGATACGCAGTATTTT.